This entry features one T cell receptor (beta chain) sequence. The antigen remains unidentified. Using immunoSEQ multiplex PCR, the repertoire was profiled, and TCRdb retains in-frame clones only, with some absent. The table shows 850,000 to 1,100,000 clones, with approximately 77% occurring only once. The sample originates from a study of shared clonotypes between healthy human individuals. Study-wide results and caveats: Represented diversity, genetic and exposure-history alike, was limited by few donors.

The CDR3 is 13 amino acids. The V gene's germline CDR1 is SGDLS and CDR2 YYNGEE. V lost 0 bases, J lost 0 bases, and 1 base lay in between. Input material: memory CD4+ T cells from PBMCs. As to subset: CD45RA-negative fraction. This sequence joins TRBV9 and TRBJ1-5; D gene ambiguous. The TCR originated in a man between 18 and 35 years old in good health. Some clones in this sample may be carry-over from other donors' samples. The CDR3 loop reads CASSVASNQPQHF. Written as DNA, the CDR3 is TGTGCCAGCAGCGTAGCTAGCAATCAGCCCCAGCATTTT. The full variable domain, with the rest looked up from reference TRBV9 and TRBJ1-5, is DSGVTQTPKHLITATGQRVTLRCSPRSGDLSVYWYQQSLDQGLQFLIQYYNGEERAKGNILERFSAQQFPDLHSELNLSSLELGDSALYFCASSVASNQPQHFGDGTRLSIL.